A selection of T cell receptor beta chains follows, all from one sample in a study of blood T cell repertoires in COVID-19. Sequencing used immunoSEQ multiplex PCR; TCRdb keeps in-frame clones, though not all of them. This table has about 370,000 clones, over 75% appearing once. The sample comprised PBMCs or T cells enriched from blood (not recorded which). These receptors were obtained from a man younger than 35 who had recovered from COVID-19. Each CDR3 is given with its conserved first and last residue. A D gene is named only where the DNA matches it firmly. Some rows mark clone size as missing; the rest say once, few, many or name a class of expanded clone.

clone size	D gene	CDR3 length	V gene	J gene	CDR3 protein	CDR3 DNA
-	-	15	TRBV4-1	TRBJ2-7	CASSQSGRSSYEQYF	TGCGCCAGCAGCCAGTCAGGGAGGAGCTCCTACGAGCAGTACTTC
-	-	13	TRBV10-1	TRBJ1-6	CASSGGPSSPLHF	TGCGCCAGCAGTGGGGGGCCCAGTTCACCCCTCCACTTT
-	-	15	TRBV28	TRBJ2-5	CASSLVWGVQETQYF	TGTGCCAGCAGTTTGGTTTGGGGGGTTCAAGAGACCCAGTACTTC
-	TRBD1	15	TRBV9	TRBJ2-5	CASSVGDRDRQTQYF	TGTGCCAGCAGCGTAGGGGACAGGGACAGGCAGACCCAGTACTTC
once	-	15	TRBV5-1	TRBJ2-3	CASSGPQGGADTQYF	TGCGCCAGCAGCGGACCACAGGGTGGAGCAGATACGCAGTATTTT
-	TRBD2	14	TRBV4-1	TRBJ2-7	CASSRQREGGEQYF	TGCGCCAGCAGCCGCCAAAGGGAGGGCGGCGAGCAGTACTTC
few	-	16	TRBV7-7	TRBJ2-5	CASSLGRLVIGETQYF	TGTGCCAGCAGCTTAGGTCGCCTAGTAATCGGAGAGACCCAGTACTTC
once	TRBD1	14	TRBV5-1	TRBJ2-1	CASTNRQGKHEQFF	TGCGCCAGCACCAACCGACAGGGGAAACATGAGCAGTTCTTC
-	TRBD2	16	TRBV9	TRBJ2-1	CASSAPLAGGTNEQFF	TGTGCCAGCAGCGCCCCGCTTGCGGGGGGGACCAATGAGCAGTTCTTC
-	TRBD1	14	TRBV7-2	TRBJ1-2	CASTFYDRGQGYTF	TGTGCCAGCACCTTTTATGACAGGGGGCAAGGCTACACCTTC
-	-	15	TRBV18	TRBJ1-1	CASSPPEGTNTEAFF	TGTGCCAGCTCACCACCTGAGGGAACGAACACTGAAGCTTTCTTT
-	TRBD2	14	TRBV9	TRBJ2-7	CASSVSGTNYEQYF	TGTGCCAGCAGCGTTAGCGGGACCAATTACGAGCAGTACTTC
-	-	14	TRBV6-5	TRBJ1-6	CASSYQARGSPLHF	TGTGCCAGCAGTTACCAGGCCAGGGGTTCACCCCTCCACTTT
-	-	14	TRBV28	TRBJ1-5	CASSRGGGSQPQHF	TGTGCCAGCAGTCGTGGGGGGGGGAGTCAGCCCCAGCATTTT
-	-	15	TRBV4-1	TRBJ1-5	CASSPFRGSNQPQHF	TGCGCCAGCAGCCCATTTAGGGGAAGCAATCAGCCCCAGCATTTT
-	TRBD1	13	TRBV2	TRBJ1-5	CASRQGDFQPQHF	TGTGCCAGCAGACAGGGGGATTTTCAGCCCCAGCATTTT
-	-	12	TRBV10-3	TRBJ1-1	CAISLGDTEAFF	TGTGCCATCAGTTTAGGGGACACTGAAGCTTTCTTT
-	-	14	TRBV19	TRBJ1-1	CASKARLGGTEAFF	TGTGCCAGTAAAGCCCGCTTGGGGGGCACTGAAGCTTTCTTT
few	TRBD2	15	TRBV29-1	TRBJ2-1	CSVPFASGGLLEQFF	TGCAGCGTACCTTTTGCTAGCGGGGGTTTGTTGGAGCAGTTCTTC
-	TRBD2	14	TRBV3-1/TRBV3-2	TRBJ2-1	CASSQESGRTEQFF	TGTGCCAGCAGCCAAGAGAGCGGGAGGACTGAGCAGTTCTTC
-	-	14	TRBV3-1/TRBV3-2	TRBJ1-4	CASSQRATNEKLFF	TGTGCCAGCAGCCAGCGAGCAACTAATGAAAAACTGTTTTTT
-	TRBD2	15	TRBV11-2	TRBJ2-7	CASSSLAGEAYEQYF	TGTGCCAGCAGCTCCTTAGCGGGGGAGGCCTACGAGCAGTACTTC
-	-	15	TRBV27	TRBJ1-5	CASSPQGGGNQPQHF	TGTGCCAGCAGTCCCCAGGGCGGGGGCAATCAGCCCCAGCATTTT
once	-	15	TRBV11-2	TRBJ2-7	CASSLDGGPSYEQYF	TGTGCCAGCAGCCTAGACGGGGGACCCTCCTACGAGCAGTACTTC
-	-	17	TRBV6-2/TRBV6-3	TRBJ2-5	CASSFSPGTRGQETQYF	TGTGCCAGCAGTTTCTCACCCGGGACAAGAGGGCAAGAGACCCAGTACTTC
-	-	14	TRBV5-4	TRBJ2-5	CASTPRGDRETQYF	TGTGCCAGCACCCCCAGGGGAGACCGCGAGACCCAGTACTTC
-	-	13	TRBV6-5	TRBJ1-2	CASSYKGNYGYTF	TGTGCCAGCAGTTACAAGGGGAACTATGGCTACACCTTC
-	-	14	TRBV6-2/TRBV6-3	TRBJ2-2	CASSLRLEGGELFF	TGTGCCAGCAGTCTCAGACTAGAAGGCGGGGAGCTGTTTTTT
few	TRBD1	15	TRBV7-8	TRBJ2-7	CASSSSGTGTYEQYF	TGTGCCAGCAGCTCATCCGGGACAGGGACCTACGAGCAGTACTTC
-	-	16	TRBV6-5	TRBJ1-6	CASSYSGQREDSPLHF	TGTGCCAGCAGTTACTCAGGTCAGCGGGAGGATTCACCCCTCCACTTT
-	-	14	TRBV6-4	TRBJ1-2	CASSDSYRAYGYTF	TGTGCCAGCAGTGACTCATACAGGGCCTATGGCTACACCTTC
-	TRBD1	15	TRBV28	TRBJ2-7	CASSSPGQGPHEQYF	TGTGCCAGCAGCTCTCCGGGACAGGGGCCTCACGAGCAGTACTTC
-	-	9	TRBV29-1	TRBJ2-7	CSAKLNEHF	TGCAGCGCCAAATTGAACGAGCACTTC
-	TRBD1	15	TRBV2	TRBJ1-2	CASSDGQGLISGYTF	TGTGCCAGCAGTGACGGACAGGGACTCATCTCGGGCTACACCTTC
-	-	13	TRBV27	TRBJ1-5	CASSSWSGQPQHF	TGTGCCAGCAGTTCATGGAGCGGTCAGCCCCAGCATTTT
few	-	14	TRBV9	TRBJ1-2	CASTAGLADYGYTF	TGTGCCAGCACCGCGGGGCTCGCGGACTATGGCTACACCTTC
-	-	15	TRBV28	TRBJ2-3	CASSRSGTYTDTQYF	TGTGCCAGCAGCCGATCCGGGACATACACAGATACGCAGTATTTT
-	-	16	TRBV3-1/TRBV3-2	TRBJ1-3	CASSQMTGGPGNTIYF	TGTGCCAGCAGCCAAATGACAGGTGGCCCTGGAAACACCATATATTTT
-	-	14	TRBV28	TRBJ2-7	CASSLPDRAAEQYF	TGTGCCAGCAGCTTACCAGACAGAGCCGCCGAGCAGTACTTC
-	-	11	TRBV11-2	TRBJ1-2	CASSFQQGLTF	TGTGCCAGCAGCTTCCAACAGGGTCTCACCTTC
-	TRBD2	18	TRBV29-1	TRBJ2-3	CSVARQPAGTTSTDTQYF	TGCAGCGTTGCCCGGCAGCCAGCGGGAACTACTAGCACAGATACGCAGTATTTT
few	-	13	TRBV12-3/TRBV12-4	TRBJ1-5	CASSFSGDQPQHF	TGTGCCAGCAGTTTTTCGGGGGATCAGCCCCAGCATTTT
-	TRBD2	17	TRBV19	TRBJ2-6	CATAMVAGFSGANVLTF	TGTGCCACCGCGATGGTAGCGGGGTTCTCTGGGGCCAACGTCCTGACTTTC
-	-	14	TRBV12-5	TRBJ1-1	CASGLGTGNTEAFF	TGTGCTAGTGGTTTGGGAACAGGGAACACTGAAGCTTTCTTT
-	TRBD1	15	TRBV6-5	TRBJ1-2	CASSYSFKGAGGYTF	TGTGCCAGCAGTTACTCGTTCAAGGGGGCTGGTGGCTACACCTTC
-	-	14	TRBV28	TRBJ2-3	CASSLGGSTDTQYF	TGTGCCAGCAGTTTAGGAGGGTCCACAGATACGCAGTATTTT
-	-	15	TRBV27	TRBJ1-4	CASSVRQTVGEKLFF	TGTGCCAGCAGTGTCCGACAGACGGTGGGGGAAAAACTGTTTTTT
-	-	15	TRBV2	TRBJ1-2	CASSEGQGPFYGYTF	TGTGCCAGCAGTGAGGGTCAGGGGCCCTTCTATGGCTACACCTTC
few	TRBD2	12	TRBV7-9	TRBJ2-1	CASSLTSVEQFF	TGTGCCAGCAGCCTGACTAGCGTTGAGCAGTTCTTC
-	-	15	TRBV2	TRBJ1-5	CASRNDRLSNQPQHF	TGTGCCAGCAGAAACGACAGACTCAGCAATCAGCCCCAGCATTTT
-	-	15	TRBV2	TRBJ2-1	CASSEKAGGVNEQFF	TGTGCCAGCAGTGAAAAGGCCGGGGGAGTCAATGAGCAGTTCTTC
-	-	14	TRBV4-1	TRBJ1-1	CASKYPGRHPEAFF	TGCGCCAGCAAATACCCAGGCAGGCACCCTGAAGCTTTCTTT
-	TRBD1	15	TRBV2	TRBJ1-6	CASGPRTGMASPLHF	TGTGCCAGCGGCCCACGGACAGGAATGGCTTCACCCCTCCACTTT
-	-	12	TRBV4-2	TRBJ2-1	CASSPFGDEQFF	TGTGCCAGCAGCCCCTTCGGGGATGAGCAGTTCTTC
-	TRBD2	16	TRBV9	TRBJ2-3	CASSVGRLAGADTQYF	TGTGCCAGCAGCGTAGGGCGACTAGCCGGCGCAGATACGCAGTATTTT
-	-	14	TRBV3-1/TRBV3-2	TRBJ1-1	CASSFGQMNTEAFF	TGTGCCAGCAGCTTCGGACAGATGAACACTGAAGCTTTCTTT
-	TRBD1	13	TRBV2	TRBJ2-3	CATGTGLTDTQYF	TGTGCCACCGGGACAGGCCTCACAGATACGCAGTATTTT
-	-	16	TRBV7-3	TRBJ2-2	CASSLNQQGNTGELFF	TGTGCCAGCAGCCTCAACCAACAGGGAAACACCGGGGAGCTGTTTTTT
-	TRBD1	15	TRBV4-2	TRBJ2-5	CASSTGAGTQETQYF	TGTGCCAGCAGCACAGGGGCCGGGACCCAAGAGACCCAGTACTTC
-	-	14	TRBV3-1/TRBV3-2	TRBJ1-3	CASSQRTAGNTIYF	TGTGCCAGCAGCCAGCGGACAGCTGGAAACACCATATATTTT